Shown below are 26 T cell receptor beta chains from a single sample sequenced in a study of blood T cells in healthy people across ages. The use of a sample-barcoded 5' primer and a J-beta primer mix characterized a second PCR of 7 to 11 cycles. TCRdb itself ran the 5' RACE reads through MiXCR, one entry per CDR3 protein. The sample gives about 1.4 million distinct CDR3 sequences, approximately 59% of which show up once; more than 6% is in the top ten. Sequenced material: blood. The receptors were sampled from a man aged 18 to 35 in good health.

This clonotype has only a few counts. This chain uses TRBV29-1 with TRBJ2-3, with D possibly TRBD2 on 6 matching bases. The V gene's germline CDR1 is SQVTM and CDR2 ANQGSEA. This CDR3 comprises 15 residues. V lost 8 bases, J lost 4 bases, and 22 bases lay in between. In DNA form, the CDR3 reads TGCAGCATGCGGGGACTTCACTTAGAAGCAGATACGCAGTATTTT. Its protein product is CSMRGLHLEADTQYF.

The chain combines TRBV5-1 with TRBJ2-5, with 9 bases fitting TRBD2. V was pared by 4 bases and J by 1 base, with 11 bases of the junction left unmatched. Germline V gene sequence: CDR1 SGHRS, CDR2 YFSETQ. CDR3 length: 17 amino acids. The CDR3 loop reads CASSPHGGGRAQETQYF. CDR3 in DNA: TGCGCCAGCAGCCCACATGGCGGCGGGAGGGCCCAAGAGACCCAGTACTTC.

This rearrangement joins TRBV4-3 to TRBJ2-2; the match to TRBD2 covers 9 bases. In germline, CDR1 is LGHNA, CDR2 YSLEER. V was pared by 0 bases and J by 7 bases, with 6 bases of the junction left unmatched. This CDR3 spans 16 amino acids. DNA for the CDR3: TGCGCCAGCAGCCAAGAAGGCGGGGGGGCGGACGGGGAGCTGTTTTTT. Protein sequence: CASSQEGGGADGELFF.

A single count supports this clonotype. V usage is TRBV7-6 and J usage is TRBJ2-7; TRBD1 might be the D (5 bases). CDR1 is SGHVS and CDR2 is FNYEAQ in the germline V gene. V shed 5 bases and J shed 3 bases, with 14 bases lying between them. This CDR3 has 14 amino acids. The CDR3 is CASSEGAGLYEQYF. CDR3 DNA: TGTGCCAGCAGCGAAGGGGCCGGCCTCTACGAGCAGTACTTC.

The CDR3 region has the DNA TGTGCCAGCACCTATGGTTACGAGCAGTACTTC. Its protein is CASTYGYEQYF. This chain links TRBV27 with TRBJ2-7, with D uncertain. The CDR3 extends over 11 amino acids. The germline V gene encodes CDR1 MNHEY and CDR2 SMNVEV (reference sequence). V lost 7 bases, J lost 4 bases, and 8 bases lay in between.

The chain carries TRBV15 and TRBJ1-2, with 7 positions matching TRBD1. V gave up 0 bases and J gave up 5 bases; unmatched junction bases: 6. Per the germline V gene, CDR1 is LNHNV and CDR2 is YYDKDF (reference sequence). This CDR3 is 15 amino acids long. CDR3 in amino acids: CATSRDLGQTYGYTF. CDR3 DNA: TGTGCCACCAGCAGAGATCTGGGACAGACGTATGGCTACACCTTC.

The genes are TRBV6-1 and TRBJ2-7; D unresolved. This CDR3 has 15 residues. Germline V lookup: CDR1 MNHNS, CDR2 SASEGT. Trimming left V 4 bases short and J 4 bases short, with 17 bases between. The CDR3 is CASSGIGSAPYEQYF. The CDR3 nucleotides read TGTGCCAGCAGTGGGATAGGCTCCGCGCCTTACGAGCAGTACTTC.

V and J are TRBV7-9 and TRBJ1-2, with D perhaps matching TRBD1 (6 bases). The V and J ends lost 4 bases and 6 bases respectively, with 12 bases between them. The CDR3 runs 13 residues. Per the germline V gene, CDR1 is SEHNR and CDR2 is FQNEAQ (reference sequence). CDR3 sequence (DNA): TGTGCCAGCAGCTCTGACAGGAGGGATGGCTACACCTTC. Translated, it gives CASSSDRRDGYTF.

The V and J genes are TRBV6-5 and TRBJ2-7, with TRBD1 identical over 7 bases. The CDR3 has 14 amino acids. Germline CDR1 is MNHEY and CDR2 is SVGAGI. The junction had 8 bases not matched to a gene; V was cut back by 4 bases and J by 5 bases. The CDR3 sequence is CASSSQGIENEQYF. The CDR3 DNA sequence: TGTGCCAGCAGTTCACAGGGGATTGAAAACGAGCAGTACTTC.

The gene calls are TRBV5-4 and TRBJ1-1, with no clear D. CDR1 SGHNT and CDR2 YYREEE come from the germline V gene (reference sequence). Deletions cut 4 bases from V and 5 bases from J, with 12 bases between. The CDR3 consists of 13 residues. Written as DNA, the CDR3 is TGTGCCAGCAGCCGGCAGGCGAGGACTGAAGCTTTCTTT. Its translation is CASSRQARTEAFF.

J is TRBJ1-2 and V is TRBV7-9, with 10 bases lining up with TRBD1. The germline gives CDR1 SEHNR, CDR2 FQNEAQ (reference sequence). This CDR3 is built from 16 residues. Trimming took 4 bases from V and 7 from J; bases not matched to a gene: 12. DNA for the CDR3: TGTGCCAGCAGCTCTCTTGCGTGGGACAGGGGCACTGGCTACACCTTC. This sequence encodes CASSSLAWDRGTGYTF.

The rearrangement uses TRBV12-3 or TRBV12-4 and TRBJ2-7, with 8 bases aligning to TRBD2. Trimming cost V 6 bases and J 2 bases; bases outside gene matches: 3. CDR3 length: 13 residues. For the CDR3, the DNA is TGTGCCAGCAGGAATAGCGGGACCTACGAGCAGTACTTC. Its translation: CASRNSGTYEQYF.

V gene TRBV6-5 combines with J gene TRBJ1-1; D remains unclear. Per the germline V gene, CDR1 is MNHEY and CDR2 is SVGAGI. CDR3 length: 13 residues. V was shortened by 2 bases and J by 1 base, with 5 bases between the two germline ends. The CDR3 reads CASSYQRNTEAFF. The CDR3, as DNA: TGTGCCAGCAGTTACCAGCGGAACACTGAAGCTTTCTTT.

Only a few counts were recorded for this clonotype. V usage is TRBV6-6 and J usage is TRBJ2-1; TRBD2 is a possible D gene (6 bases). Trimming removed 6 bases at V and 9 bases at J, with 24 bases between. The germline gives CDR1 MNHNY, CDR2 SVGAGI (reference sequence). The CDR3 totals 16 residues. As DNA, the CDR3 is TGTGCCAGCAGCGATACCGGACTAAGCCTAACGGGTGAGCAGTTCTTC. Protein: CASSDTGLSLTGEQFF.

The rearrangement joins TRBV25-1 to TRBJ2-5; D call uncertain. Germline lookup yields CDR1 MGHDK and CDR2 SYGVNS. The CDR3 has 14 amino acids. Deletions cut 1 base from V and 7 bases from J, with 13 bases between. CDR3 sequence: CASSELVAEATQYF. CDR3 sequence (DNA): TGTGCCAGCAGTGAATTAGTGGCTGAGGCGACCCAGTACTTC.

J is TRBJ1-1 and V is TRBV20-1; D not certain. Trimming removed 5 bases at V and 0 bases at J, with 10 bases between. CDR3 length: 13 residues. Germline V gene data show CDR1 as DFQATT and CDR2 as SNEGSKA (reference sequence). The CDR3 reads CSALGLVNTEAFF. CDR3 sequence (DNA): TGCAGTGCTCTTGGGTTAGTGAACACTGAAGCTTTCTTT.

This clonotype was recorded a few times. The chain joins TRBV6-6 to TRBJ2-3, with TRBD2 matching 10 bases. V lost 9 bases to trimming and J lost 5 bases; unmatched junction nucleotides: 11. The V gene's germline CDR1 is MNHNY and CDR2 SVGAGI (reference sequence). This CDR3 contains 15 residues. The CDR3 loop is CASKGLAGVIDTQYF. CDR3 coding DNA: TGTGCCAGTAAGGGCCTAGCGGGAGTCATAGATACGCAGTATTTT.

In DNA, the CDR3 is TGTGCCAGCCGAAGCGCCTCTGGAAACACCATATATTTT. Translation: CASRSASGNTIYF. The chain is built from TRBV6-2 or TRBV6-3 and TRBJ1-3; D remains ambiguous. CDR3 length equals 13 residues. V was cut by 8 bases and J by 0 bases, with 8 bases left in between. Germline lookup yields CDR1 MNHEY and CDR2 SVGEGT.

In its sample, this clonotype was seen a few times. The rearrangement links TRBV9 to TRBJ2-5, with 7 bases aligning to TRBD2. The J call is doubtful: the DNA matches TRBJ2-7 better. The germline gives CDR1 SGDLS, CDR2 YYNGEE. The CDR3 spans 16 residues. The CDR3 sequence: CASSVGAASGFYEQYF. CDR3 in DNA: TGTGCCAGCAGCGTAGGCGCCGCTAGCGGCTTCTACGAGCAGTACTTC.

This clonotype was seen a handful of times. CDR3 in amino acids: CASSLTNNQGYEQYF. The DNA of the CDR3 is TGTGCCAGCAGTTTGACTAATAACCAGGGCTACGAGCAGTACTTC. The chain combines TRBV27 with TRBJ2-7, with D possibly being TRBD1 or TRBD2 (5 bases each). The V gene lost 3 bases and the J gene lost 3 bases, with 15 bases spanning the gap. The CDR3 runs to 15 residues. Per the germline V gene, CDR1 is MNHEY and CDR2 is SMNVEV (reference sequence).

V usage is TRBV6-1 and J usage is TRBJ2-1; D perhaps matches TRBD2 (7 bases). This CDR3 has 13 amino acids. CDR1 MNHNS and CDR2 SASEGT come from the germline V gene. Trimming pared 5 bases from V and 10 bases from J, leaving 15 bases between. The CDR3 DNA sequence: TGTGCCAGCAGTAAAAGGGGGGGCTACGAGCAGTTCTTC. Protein product: CASSKRGGYEQFF.

This chain joins TRBV14 and TRBJ1-5; D ambiguous. The CDR3 contains 17 residues. The germline V and J ends were trimmed by 9 bases and 0 bases, with 21 bases remaining between them. Germline CDR1 SGHDN, CDR2 FVKESK. CDR3 protein: CARRPGPAELSNQPQHF. The CDR3 nucleotides read TGTGCCAGACGCCCGGGCCCCGCCGAGCTTAGCAATCAGCCCCAGCATTTT. Full variable domain (outside the CDR3, taken from reference TRBV14 and TRBJ1-5): EAGVTQFPSHSVIEKGQTVTLRCDPISGHDNLYWYRRVMGKEIKFLLHFVKESKQDESGMPNNRFLAERTGGTYSTLKVQPAELEDSGVYFCARRPGPAELSNQPQHFGDGTRLSIL.

The genes are TRBV13 and TRBJ1-2; D remains unclear. Germline V gene data show CDR1 as PRHDT and CDR2 as FYEKMQ (reference sequence). This CDR3 region has 14 residues. Trimming cost V 0 bases and J 5 bases, with 10 bases left between them. Here the CDR3 reads CASSLGRRVYGYTF. CDR3 bases: TGTGCCAGCAGCTTAGGCAGGAGGGTATATGGCTACACCTTC.

The chain recombines TRBV12-3 or TRBV12-4 with TRBJ2-7; 10 bases match TRBD1. The CDR3 has 16 amino acids. After removal of 5 bases from V and 5 bases from J, the junction contained 12 bases not matched to a gene. CDR3 in DNA: TGTGCCAGCAGTCCGATCTCGGGACAGGGGTTCCACGAGCAGTACTTC. Translated: CASSPISGQGFHEQYF.

The genes are TRBV18 and TRBJ1-6, with 7 nucleotides matching TRBD1. J lost 5 bases, V lost 4 bases, and 8 bases had no gene match. CDR3 length equals 16 residues. Germline CDR1 and CDR2: KGHSH and LQKENI. The chain's CDR3 is CASSLTTGQNNSPLHF. The CDR3 DNA follows: TGTGCCAGCTCACTAACCACGGGACAGAATAATTCACCCCTCCACTTT.

The gene calls are TRBV5-1 and TRBJ2-3; 10 nucleotides line up with TRBD2. The V gene's germline CDR1 is SGHRS and CDR2 YFSETQ. This CDR3 spans 15 amino acids. Trimming cost V 4 bases and J 6 bases; bases outside gene matches: 8. DNA of the CDR3: TGCGCCAGCAGCCTCCAAGCGGGAGGGTCGGATACGCAGTATTTT. Translation gives CASSLQAGGSDTQYF.